Following are 10 T cell receptor beta chains from one sample sequenced in a study of T-cell memory formation after mild COVID-19. MiXCR, applied by TCRdb to the 5' RACE reads, yields one record per CDR3 protein. Found here are 250,000 to 350,000 distinct CDR3 sequences, approximately 19% of them singletons; the top ten hold 21%. Sequencing was done on a sample of PBMCs or a T cell subset sorted from them (not recorded which). These receptors were obtained from a man aged 18 to 29 who had mild COVID-19 (a few samples of this study predate the infection). Cell type and time point are not known.

This clonotype was detected only a few times. This rearrangement joins TRBV7-9 to TRBJ2-7, with D possibly TRBD2 on 5 matching bases. There are 12 residues in the CDR3. Germline assignment: CDR1 SEHNR and CDR2 FQNEAQ (reference sequence). V was cut by 4 bases and J by 2 bases, with 6 bases left in between. The DNA for the CDR3 is TGTGCCAGCAGCTCCGGGACCTACGAGCAGTACGTC. It is translated as CASSSGTYEQYV.

This clonotype was seen a handful of times. This chain connects TRBV5-5 to TRBJ1-5; 7 bases fit TRBD1. The germline V gene encodes CDR1 SGHKS and CDR2 YYEKEE (reference sequence). CDR3 size: 14 residues. V lost 5 bases and J lost 2; bases outside the gene matches: 4. The CDR3 DNA sequence: TGTGCCAGCAGAGACGGGACAGGCAATCAGCCCCAGCATTTT. It specifies CASRDGTGNQPQHF. Full variable domain (rest looked up from reference TRBV5-5 and TRBJ1-5): DAGVTQSPTHLIKTRGQQVTLRCSPISGHKSVSWYQQVLGQGPQFIFQYYEKEERGRGNFPDRFSARQFPNYSSELNVNALLLGDSALYLCASRDGTGNQPQHFGDGTRLSIL.

The rearrangement joins TRBV6-2 or TRBV6-3 to TRBJ1-5; no clear D gene. Germline assignment: CDR1 MNHEY and CDR2 SVGEGT. This CDR3 has 17 amino acids. Trimming removed 6 bases from V and 0 bases from J, with 18 bases in between. This CDR3 reads CASRPRVGTYSNQPQHF. The CDR3 DNA follows: TGTGCCAGCAGACCCCGTGTTGGAACCTATAGCAATCAGCCCCAGCATTTT.

J is TRBJ1-3 and V is TRBV3-1; D remains ambiguous. Between the trimmed V and J ends, which lost 3 bases and 2 bases, there was a span of 8 bases. Germline CDR1 LGHDT, CDR2 YNNKEL (reference sequence). CDR3 length: 14 amino acids. The CDR3 region is CASSQSAAGNTIYF. As DNA, the CDR3 is TGTGCCAGCAGCCAGTCGGCTGCTGGAAACACCATATATTTT.

This clonotype has more than one count but fewer than ten. The chain couples TRBV4-3 to TRBJ1-1; 7 nucleotides match TRBD1. This CDR3 contains 15 residues. Losses at the gene ends were 3 bases for V and 2 bases for J; bases not matched to a gene: 6. From germline, CDR1 is LGHNA and CDR2 YSLEER. CDR3 region: CASSHPGQTNTEAFF. The CDR3 coding sequence is TGCGCCAGCAGCCACCCGGGACAGACTAACACTGAAGCTTTCTTT.

This clonotype was observed a handful of times. The chain couples TRBV12-3 or TRBV12-4 to TRBJ2-2, with a weak D call TRBD1 (6 bases). The CDR3 loop spans 14 amino acids. With 7 bases removed from V and 1 base from J, the gap between germline ends came to 10 bases. CDR3 nucleotide sequence: TGTGCCAGCAACAGGGAATGGAACACCGGGGAGCTGTTTTTT. Translating it yields CASNREWNTGELFF.

The rearrangement links TRBV15 to TRBJ1-1; D ambiguous. CDR3 length equals 16 residues. Per the germline V gene, CDR1 is LNHNV and CDR2 is YYDKDF (reference sequence). The ends were cut back, 1 base at V and 0 bases at J, with 12 bases in the middle. CDR3 in DNA: TGTGCCACCAGCAGAGGGGGAGTTCTCATGAACACTGAAGCTTTCTTT. Protein product: CATSRGGVLMNTEAFF.

This clonotype turned up a few times. V and J are TRBV5-1 and TRBJ2-1, with unresolved D. CDR3 length: 14 amino acids. CDR1 is SGHRS and CDR2 is YFSETQ in the germline V gene. The ends were cut back, 0 bases at V and 4 bases at J, with 8 bases in the middle. The DNA of the CDR3 is TGCGCCAGCAGCTTGGCCCCGATGTACAATGAGCAGTTCTTC. Protein: CASSLAPMYNEQFF. The whole variable domain, filled in from reference TRBV5-1 and TRBJ2-1, reads KAGVTQTPRYLIKTRGQQVTLSCSPISGHRSVSWYQQTPGQGLQFLFEYFSETQRNKGNFPGRFSGRQFSNSRSEMNVSTLELGDSALYLCASSLAPMYNEQFFGPGTRLTVL.

This clonotype was observed a few times. The V and J genes are TRBV7-6 and TRBJ1-1; D is perhaps TRBD1 (5 bases). The CDR3 runs to 15 residues. Germline CDR1 reads SGHVS; CDR2 reads FNYEAQ. Trimming cost V 5 bases and J 0 bases, with 13 bases left between them. The CDR3 is CASSRNQGLNTEAFF. Here the CDR3 DNA reads TGTGCCAGCAGCCGAAATCAGGGTTTGAACACTGAAGCTTTCTTT.

J is TRBJ2-3 and V is TRBV14; TRBD2 is a possible D gene (6 bases). CDR1 is SGHDN, CDR2 FVKESK, per germline. The CDR3 is made up of 15 amino acids. V lost 1 base and J lost 4, with 12 bases in between. The DNA for the CDR3 is TGTGCCAGCAGCCAAGCCTTTGGCGGGGCAGATACGCAGTATTTT. Its protein is CASSQAFGGADTQYF.